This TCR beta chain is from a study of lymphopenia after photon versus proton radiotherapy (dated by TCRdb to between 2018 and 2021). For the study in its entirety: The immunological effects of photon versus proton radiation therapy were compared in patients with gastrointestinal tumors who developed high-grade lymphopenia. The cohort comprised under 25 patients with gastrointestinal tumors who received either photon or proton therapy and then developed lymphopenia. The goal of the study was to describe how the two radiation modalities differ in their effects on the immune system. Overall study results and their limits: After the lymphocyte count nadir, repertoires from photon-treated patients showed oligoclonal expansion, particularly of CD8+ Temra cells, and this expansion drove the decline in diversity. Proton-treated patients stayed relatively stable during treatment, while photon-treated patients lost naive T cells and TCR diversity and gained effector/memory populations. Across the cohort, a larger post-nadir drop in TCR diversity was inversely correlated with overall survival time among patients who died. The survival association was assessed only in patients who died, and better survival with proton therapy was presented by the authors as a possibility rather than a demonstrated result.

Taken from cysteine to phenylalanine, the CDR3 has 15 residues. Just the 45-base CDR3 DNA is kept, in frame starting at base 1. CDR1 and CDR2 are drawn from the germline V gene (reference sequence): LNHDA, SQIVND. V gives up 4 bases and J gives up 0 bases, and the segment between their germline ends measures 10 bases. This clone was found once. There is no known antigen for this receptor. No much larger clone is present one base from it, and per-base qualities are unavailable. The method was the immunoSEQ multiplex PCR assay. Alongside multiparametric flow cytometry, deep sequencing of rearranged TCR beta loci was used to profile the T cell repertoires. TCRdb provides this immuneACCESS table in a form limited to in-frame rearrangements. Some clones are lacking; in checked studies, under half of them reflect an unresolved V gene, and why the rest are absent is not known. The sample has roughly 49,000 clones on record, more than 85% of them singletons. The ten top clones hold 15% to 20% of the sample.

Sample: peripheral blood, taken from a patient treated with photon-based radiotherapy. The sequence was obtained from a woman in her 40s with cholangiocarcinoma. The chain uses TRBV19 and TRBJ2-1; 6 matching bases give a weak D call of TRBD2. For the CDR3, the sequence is CASSTGGGSYNEQFF. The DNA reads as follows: TGTGCCAGTAGTACCGGGGGAGGCTCCTACAATGAGCAGTTCTTC. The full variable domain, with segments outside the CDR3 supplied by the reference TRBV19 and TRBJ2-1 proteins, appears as DGGITQSPKYLFRKEGQNVTLSCEQNLNHDAMYWYRQDPGQGLRLIYYSQIVNDFQKGDIAEGYSVSREKKESFPLTVTSAQKNPTAFYLCASSTGGGSYNEQFFGPGTRLTVL.